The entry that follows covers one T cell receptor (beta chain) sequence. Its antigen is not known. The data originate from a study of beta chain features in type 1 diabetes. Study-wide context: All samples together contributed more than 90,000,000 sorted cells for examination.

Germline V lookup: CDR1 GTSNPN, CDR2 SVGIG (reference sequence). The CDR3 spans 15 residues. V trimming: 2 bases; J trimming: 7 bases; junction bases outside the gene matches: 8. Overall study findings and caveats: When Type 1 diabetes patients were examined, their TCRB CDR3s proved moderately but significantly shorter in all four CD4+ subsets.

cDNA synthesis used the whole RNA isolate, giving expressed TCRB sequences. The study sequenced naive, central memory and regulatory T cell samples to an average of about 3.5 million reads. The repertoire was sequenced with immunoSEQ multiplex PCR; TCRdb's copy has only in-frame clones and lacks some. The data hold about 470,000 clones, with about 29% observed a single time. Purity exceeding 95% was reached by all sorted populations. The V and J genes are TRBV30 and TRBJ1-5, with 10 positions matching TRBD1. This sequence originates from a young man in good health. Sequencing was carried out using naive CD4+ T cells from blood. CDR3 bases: TGTGCCTGGAGTCCCCGGGACAGGGGTACGCAGCCCCAGCATTTT. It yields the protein CAWSPRDRGTQPQHF.